Given below is one T cell receptor (beta chain) in context. Its antigen is still unknown. Base qualities were left out, and no much larger clone turns up one base away. The donors were some 36 Caucasian individuals from Russia, aged 6 to 90 years, who were systemically healthy. Each donor gave ten milliliters of peripheral blood, collected into EDTA-treated Vacutainer tubes. Ficoll-Paque density-gradient centrifugation was used to isolate PBMCs, with at least 6.5 million obtained per sample. Total RNA, at least 6 micrograms per sample, was extracted from PBMCs with Trizol reagent. The percentages of naive CD45RAhigh/CD27high T cells were determined by flow cytometry on a PBMC aliquot from every donor. Receptors were amplified or captured by 5' RACE. Instrument on record: Illumina HiSeq 2500. A second 7 to 11 cycle PCR used a sample-barcoded 5' primer and a J-beta primer mix. Each TCR beta cDNA molecule received a unique molecular identifier from a template-switch 5' adaptor carrying 12 random nucleotides. Each sample yielded at least 3 million CDR3-containing paired-end reads. The Mint cDNA synthesis kit, primed by a TRBC-specific oligonucleotide, was used to synthesize first-strand cDNA from all RNA. After uracil-DNA glycosylase treatment, a first 18-cycle PCR used universal primers M1SS and BC2_uni_R on all cDNA. In the source study's methods: Normalization of each sample was performed by random selection of 1 million high-quality reads, each carrying a distinct molecular identifier. Instead of being binned into consensus sequences, reads with shared molecular identifiers were discarded. MiTCR, with a Q25 quality threshold and the strictest error-elimination algorithm, was used for CDR3 identification, clonotype clustering and error correction. A nonparametric unseen species model with Euler transformation was used to estimate a lower bound on total TCR beta diversity. The public reads were reprocessed in TCRdb via fastp at Q25 and MiXCR, keeping in-frame beta chains. Every distinct CDR3 protein forms one entry, paired with its most common genes and DNA. The V and J calls reflect TCRdb's pipeline rather than the authors' work. This sample lists hundreds of thousands of distinct CDR3 sequences; roughly 64% were detected once. Together, the top ten hold about 20% of the sample.

These data are taken from a study of blood T cells in healthy people across ages (dated by TCRdb to 2015 to 2017). In the study overall: In model experiments, roughly one uniquely barcoded TCR beta cDNA molecule per two T cells was captured by template switching. To track age-related changes in TCR beta repertoire diversity, the study relied on deep sequencing normalized with unique cDNA molecular identifiers. Donors were grouped into four age groups: young (average approximately 15 years), middle-aged (roughly 40), aged (about 60) and long-lived (approximately 75). To avoid experimental bias, donors of different ages were spread randomly across the sequencing lanes. The study analyzed two additional independent replicas of 1 million unique cDNA reads from the same blood draw for two donors, one aged 18 to 30 and one aged 80 or older.

Study-level results and caveats: Compared with the aged group, the long-lived group had more naive CD4+ T cells, fewer expanded clones and increased TCR diversity, a pattern suggesting age selection. Conclusive comparison of naive and antigen-experienced compartments was prevented by the profiling of bulk unsorted PBMCs. Estimates of total diversity from one million sequenced T cells were regarded as lower bounds and underestimates. Observed TCR beta diversity per million T cells fell roughly linearly with age, and a significant reduction was already apparent by age approximately 41. Observed TCR beta diversity correlated strongly with the percentage of naive T cells measured by flow cytometry. The CMV infection status of donors was not known, potentially confounding age-related changes in expanded clonotypes.

The junction shows trimming of 2 bases on V and 5 bases on J, plus 7 bases between the germline ends. From cysteine to phenylalanine, the CDR3 is 12 amino acids long. CDR3 DNA only is kept here, 36 bases in frame from base 1. Via the germline V gene (reference sequence), CDR1 is GTSNPN and CDR2 SVGIG. Sequenced input: blood. Recombination connected TRBV30 to TRBJ2-1; the D gene assignment is ambiguous. The source is a man aged 25 to 45 in good health. The DNA sequence follows: TGTGCCTGGAGTTACACTGACAATGAGCAGTTCTTC. It specifies CAWSYTDNEQFF.